This T cell receptor beta chain was captured in a study of blood T cell repertoires in COVID-19. Study summary: Samples of COVID-19 (acute and convalescent) were obtained from the United States, Italy and Spain. Sample material is recorded as cDNA or gDNA derived from T cells, B-cell-depleted T cells, or PBMCs.

The CDR3 length is 19 residues. Germline V gene lookup returns CDR1 SGHAT and CDR2 FQNNGV. With 5 bases clipped from V and 0 bases from J, the junction kept 15 bases outside the gene matches. In the source study's methods: How many nucleated cells were present was estimated from reference gene primer amplification. Only in-frame clones appear in the TCRdb table, and some are missing; sequencing was by immunoSEQ multiplex PCR. D and trimming were read from the DNA, whereas the V and J calls and clone size are those reported in that table. The sample has 200,000 to 250,000 clones; 70% to 90% are singletons.

The J gene is TRBJ2-3, the V gene TRBV11-2; 9 positions agree with TRBD2. Source material: peripheral blood. This TCR came from a woman aged 40 to 55 with acute or convalescent COVID-19. CDR3 in DNA: TGTGCCAGCAGCCCCGAGAGGAGCGGGGGGTACATTAGCACAGATACGCAGTATTTT. Translating gives CASSPERSGGYISTDTQYF.